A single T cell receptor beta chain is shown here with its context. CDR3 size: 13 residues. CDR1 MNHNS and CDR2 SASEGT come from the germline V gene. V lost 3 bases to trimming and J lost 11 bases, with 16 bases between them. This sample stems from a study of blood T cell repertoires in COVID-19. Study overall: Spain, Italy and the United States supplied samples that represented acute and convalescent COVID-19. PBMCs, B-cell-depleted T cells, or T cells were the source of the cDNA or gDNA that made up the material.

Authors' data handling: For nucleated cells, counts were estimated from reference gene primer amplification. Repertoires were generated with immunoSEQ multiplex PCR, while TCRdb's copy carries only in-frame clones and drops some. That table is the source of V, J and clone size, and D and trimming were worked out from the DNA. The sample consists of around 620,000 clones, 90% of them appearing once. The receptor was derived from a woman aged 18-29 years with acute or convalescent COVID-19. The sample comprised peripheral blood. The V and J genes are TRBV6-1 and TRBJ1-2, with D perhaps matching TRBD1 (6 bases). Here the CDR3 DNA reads TGTGCCAGCAGTGAGAAGGTACAGGGAAGTTACACCTTC. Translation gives CASSEKVQGSYTF.